The 19 T cell receptor beta chains reported below all come from one sample, sequenced in a study of T cell changes during pregnancy in multiple sclerosis. Generated by immunoSEQ multiplex PCR, the TCRdb table keeps only in-frame clones and is missing some. The sample has about 110,000 clones, more than 85% seen once. The specimen comprised peripheral blood, sampled in the third trimester of pregnancy. The receptor set was obtained from a female donor with multiple sclerosis, enrolled in a pregnancy study.

This rearrangement joins TRBV9 to TRBJ2-2; 8 nucleotides align to TRBD1. Losses at the gene ends were 1 base for V and 3 bases for J; bases not matched to a gene: 5. Germline CDR1 and CDR2: SGDLS and YYNGEE. CDR3 size: 16 residues. The CDR3 spells CASSVQNRGDTGELFF. The DNA of the CDR3 is TGTGCCAGCAGCGTACAGAACAGGGGGGACACCGGGGAGCTGTTTTTT.

The chain uses TRBV29-1 and TRBJ2-1, with a weak D call TRBD2 (6 bases). Germline V gene data show CDR1 as SQVTM and CDR2 as ANQGSEA. Trimming shortened V by 8 bases and J by 5 bases, and 19 bases separated the two germline ends. This CDR3 has 14 amino acids. CDR3 amino acids: CSCRAGRLDNEQFF. The CDR3 coding sequence is TGCAGCTGTCGAGCTGGGCGACTAGACAATGAGCAGTTCTTC.

This clone was observed a single time. The chain is built from TRBV4-1 and TRBJ1-5, with D uncertain. The germline CDR1 and CDR2 sequences are MGHRA and YSYEKL. Trimming cost V 4 bases and J 2 bases, with 15 bases left between them. The CDR3 covers 16 residues. The CDR3 DNA follows: TGCGCCAGCAGCCCTGCGGGGAGATGGGGCAATCAGCCCCAGCATTTT. It codes for CASSPAGRWGNQPQHF.

This clone showed up just a few times. The genes are TRBV30 and TRBJ1-1, with D possibly matching TRBD1 (5 bases). The germline CDR1 and CDR2 sequences are GTSNPN and SVGIG (reference sequence). The CDR3 spans 12 residues. V lost 2 bases, J lost 6 bases, and 10 bases lay in between. The DNA of the CDR3 is TGTGCCTGGAGTAGTGGGGCCCCTGAAGCTTTCTTT. Translated, it gives CAWSSGAPEAFF.

The rearrangement uses TRBV6-1 and TRBJ1-1; 8 nucleotides line up with TRBD1. This CDR3 comprises 13 residues. V was clipped by 6 bases and J by 4 bases; unmatched bases: 4. The germline V gene encodes CDR1 MNHNS and CDR2 SASEGT. CDR3 DNA sequence: TGTGCCAGCAGGGTGGACAGGGCCACTGAAGCTTTCTTT. This gives the protein CASRVDRATEAFF.

This clone was recorded only once. This sequence joins TRBV5-4 and TRBJ2-3; 10 bases line up with TRBD2. CDR3 length: 18 amino acids. The trim removed 1 base at V and 1 base at J, leaving 9 bases unmatched. Germline V gene data show CDR1 as SGHNT and CDR2 as YYREEE (reference sequence). CDR3 in amino acids: CASSLRGAGTSGTDTQYF. As DNA, the CDR3 is TGTGCCAGCAGCTTGAGAGGGGCCGGGACTAGCGGCACAGATACGCAGTATTTT.

The genes are TRBV9 and TRBJ2-5; 10 bases are shared with TRBD1. J lost 2 bases, V lost 4 bases, and 5 bases had no gene match. Germline loops: CDR1 SGDLS, CDR2 YYNGEE. This CDR3 spans 15 amino acids. In nucleotides, the CDR3 is TGTGCCAGCAGCTCCGGGGACAGGGGACAAGAGACCCAGTACTTC. It is translated as CASSSGDRGQETQYF.

The chain joins TRBV30 to TRBJ2-1; the D gene is possibly TRBD2 (7 bases). The CDR3 contains 11 residues. In germline, CDR1 is GTSNPN, CDR2 SVGIG (reference sequence). The germline V and J ends were trimmed by 1 base and 10 bases, with 8 bases remaining between them. The CDR3 is CAWSEGGEQFF. The CDR3 DNA is TGTGCCTGGAGTGAGGGGGGGGAGCAGTTCTTC.

This clone has a single count. The chain couples TRBV27 to TRBJ2-7, with 9 bases that match TRBD1. Unmatched junction bases numbered 8, after V lost 3 bases and J lost 5 bases. The germline V gene has CDR1 MNHEY and CDR2 SMNVEV (reference sequence). The length of the CDR3 is 15 residues. CDR3 DNA sequence: TGTGCCAGCAGTTTTGGGGACAGGGTTATCGACGAGCAGTACTTC. This gives the protein CASSFGDRVIDEQYF.

This chain connects TRBV19 to TRBJ1-2, with TRBD1 as a possible D gene (5 bases). CDR1 is LNHDA, CDR2 SQIVND, per germline (reference sequence). The germline V and J ends were trimmed by 2 bases and 1 base, with 14 bases remaining between them. CDR3 size: 16 residues. CDR3 sequence reads: CASSIRQYEFNYGYTF. CDR3 DNA: TGTGCCAGTAGTATACGACAGTACGAATTTAACTATGGCTACACCTTC.

The chain joins TRBV6-5 to TRBJ1-5; D unclear. V was clipped by 0 bases and J by 6 bases, with 9 bases between them. The CDR3 runs to 14 residues. Per the germline V gene, CDR1 is MNHEY and CDR2 is SVGAGI. The CDR3 DNA sequence: TGTGCCAGCAGTTACTCTGATTGGAGTCAGCCCCAGCATTTT. Translating it yields CASSYSDWSQPQHF.

V is TRBV6-5 and J is TRBJ2-7; 7 positions agree with TRBD2. The CDR3 sequence is 12 residues long. CDR1 is MNHEY, CDR2 SVGAGI, per germline. V shed 6 bases and J 3 bases; nucleotides not matched to a gene: 2. The CDR3 nucleotides read TGTGCCAGCAGCCGGGACTACTACGAGCAGTACTTC. As protein: CASSRDYYEQYF.

The chain is built from TRBV27 and TRBJ2-7; D remains unclear. Germline V gives CDR1 MNHEY, CDR2 SMNVEV (reference sequence). This CDR3 spans 11 amino acids. The V and J ends lost 8 bases and 6 bases respectively, with 11 bases between them. This CDR3 reads CASGPFIEQYF. The CDR3 nucleotides are TGTGCCAGCGGCCCCTTTATCGAGCAGTACTTC.

V is TRBV7-8 and J is TRBJ2-2; D possibly corresponds to TRBD1 (5 bases). The germline CDR1 and CDR2 sequences are SGHVS and FQNEAQ. The CDR3 has 16 residues. V was shortened by 2 bases and J by 7 bases, with 17 bases between the two germline ends. The CDR3 sequence: CASSLMAPQGFGELFF. The CDR3, as DNA: TGTGCCAGCAGCTTAATGGCCCCTCAGGGATTCGGGGAGCTGTTTTTT.

The J gene is TRBJ2-7, the V gene TRBV5-8; 8 bases agree with TRBD2. The CDR3 is made up of 14 amino acids. Germline CDR1 reads SGHTS; CDR2 reads YDEGEE. V lost 4 bases, J lost 7 bases, and 10 bases stayed unmatched. CDR3 coding DNA: TGTGCCAGCAGCCCCGACCCGGGGGGGAAAGAGCAGTACTTC. The encoded protein is CASSPDPGGKEQYF.

This clone appeared once. V gene TRBV6-6 combines with J gene TRBJ1-2; TRBD1 might be the D (5 bases). The ends were cut back, 2 bases at V and 6 bases at J, with 13 bases in the middle. This CDR3 has 14 residues. Germline-derived CDR1 and CDR2 are MNHNY and SVGAGI (reference sequence). The CDR3 DNA follows: TGTGCCAGCAGTTACGAGGGACTCAGGAATGGCTACACCTTC. Translation gives CASSYEGLRNGYTF.

The chain recombines TRBV29-1 with TRBJ2-7; 9 nucleotides line up with TRBD2. Germline CDR1 SQVTM, CDR2 ANQGSEA. This CDR3 has 13 residues. Unmatched junction bases numbered 4, after V lost 5 bases and J lost 2 bases. As DNA, the CDR3 is TGCAGCGTTTTGGCGGGAGGGCCCTACGAGCAGTACTTC. Translation: CSVLAGGPYEQYF.

This clone was detected only a few times. The CDR3 loop is CASSAPSGTGELFF. CDR3 bases: TGTGCCAGCAGCGCCCCTAGCGGCACCGGGGAGCTGTTTTTT. The chain uses TRBV7-3 and TRBJ2-2; 7 bases match TRBD2. This CDR3 is built from 14 residues. Unmatched junction bases numbered 4, after V lost 5 bases and J lost 4 bases. The germline gives CDR1 SGHTA, CDR2 FQGTGA.

The chain recombines TRBV19 with TRBJ2-3, with D perhaps matching TRBD2 (5 bases). The CDR3 loop spans 18 amino acids. The germline CDR1 and CDR2 sequences are LNHDA and SQIVND (reference sequence). Between the trimmed V and J ends, which lost 3 bases and 1 base, there was a span of 20 bases. The CDR3 bases are TGTGCCAGTAGTATTAATTCCGGAGGTGGGCCAGGCACAGATACGCAGTATTTT. Translation: CASSINSGGGPGTDTQYF.